This T cell receptor beta chain was found in a study of T cell changes during pregnancy in multiple sclerosis. The CDR3 is 15 amino acids. Trimming at V came to 3 bases and at J to 7 bases, leaving 9 bases not matched to a gene. Germline CDR1 is MNHNS and CDR2 is SASEGT. Generated by immunoSEQ multiplex PCR, the TCRdb table keeps only in-frame clones and is missing some. The sample has about 31,000 clones, about 91% seen once. The chain recombines TRBV6-1 with TRBJ2-1, with 7 bases that match TRBD1. The sample was CD8+ T cells from peripheral blood mononuclear cells, taken before pregnancy. The clonotype comes from a female donor with multiple sclerosis, enrolled in a pregnancy study. The CDR3 DNA reads TGTGCCAGCAGTGATGCGGCAGGGGGTATGAATGAGCAGTTCTTC. Its protein product is CASSDAAGGMNEQFF.